Below, one T cell receptor beta chain is given with its context. This specimen comes from a study of T cells after yellow fever vaccination. MiXCR was run by TCRdb on the 5' RACE reads, yielding one entry per CDR3 protein. In the table there are 400,000 or so distinct CDR3 sequences, around 10% of which are singletons. V lost 5 bases and J lost 6; bases outside the gene matches: 4. This CDR3 spans 12 amino acids. CDR1 is GTSNPN, CDR2 SVGIG, per germline (reference sequence). The receptor was isolated from a man aged 18 to 29 who received the YFV17D yellow fever vaccine. This chain uses TRBV30 with TRBJ1-1, with 9 nucleotides matching TRBD1. This sample comprised PBMCs, obtained on the day of the first yellow fever vaccination. The chain's CDR3 is CAWGQGTAEAFF. In DNA form, the CDR3 reads TGTGCCTGGGGACAGGGGACGGCTGAAGCTTTCTTT.